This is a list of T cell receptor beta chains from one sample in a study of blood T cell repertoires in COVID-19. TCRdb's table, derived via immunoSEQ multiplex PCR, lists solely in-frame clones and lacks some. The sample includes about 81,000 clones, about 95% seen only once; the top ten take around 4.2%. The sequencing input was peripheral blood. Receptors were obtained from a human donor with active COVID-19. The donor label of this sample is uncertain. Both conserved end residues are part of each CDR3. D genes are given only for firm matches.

CDR3nt: TGTGCCACCAGTGACTGGCGGGAGGGCCACTACGAGCAGTACTTC
CDR3aa: CATSDWREGHYEQYF
v_gene: TRBV24-1
d_gene: TRBD2
j_gene: TRBJ2-7

CDR3nt: TGTGCCAGCAGTGAGACGGGAGCTAATTACAATGAGCAGTTCTTC
CDR3aa: CASSETGANYNEQFF
v_gene: TRBV2
d_gene: .
j_gene: TRBJ2-1

CDR3nt: TGTGCCAGCAGGTCAGGGGGCTACGTGGAGCCCCAGCATTTT
CDR3aa: CASRSGGYVEPQHF
v_gene: TRBV28
d_gene: TRBD1
j_gene: TRBJ1-5

CDR3nt: TGTGCCAGCAGCCCGGGTTGGGACAGGGTTGACACTGAAGCTTTCTTT
CDR3aa: CASSPGWDRVDTEAFF
v_gene: TRBV3-1/TRBV3-2
d_gene: TRBD1
j_gene: TRBJ1-1

CDR3nt: TGCGCCAGCAGCTTGAAAGACTTGAACACTGAAGCTTTCTTT
CDR3aa: CASSLKDLNTEAFF
v_gene: TRBV5-1
d_gene: .
j_gene: TRBJ1-1

CDR3nt: TGTGCCAGCAGCTTGGGGGCAAGGTCCGACAATGAGCAGTTCTTC
CDR3aa: CASSLGARSDNEQFF
v_gene: TRBV5-6
d_gene: .
j_gene: TRBJ2-1

CDR3nt: TGTGCCGTAAACCCCGGAGCTGGAAACACCATATATTTT
CDR3aa: CAVNPGAGNTIYF
v_gene: TRBV10-3
d_gene: .
j_gene: TRBJ1-3

CDR3nt: TGTGCCAGCAGCCCGAACCGAGTGGAGACCCAGTACTTC
CDR3aa: CASSPNRVETQYF
v_gene: TRBV6-5
d_gene: .
j_gene: TRBJ2-5

CDR3nt: TGTGCCAGTAGTATAACCCCTGGCGGGGTCTCCTACAATGAGCAGTTCTTC
CDR3aa: CASSITPGGVSYNEQFF
v_gene: TRBV19
d_gene: .
j_gene: TRBJ2-1

CDR3nt: TGTGCCAGCACCAGGGGGACCCACGAGCAGTACTTC
CDR3aa: CASTRGTHEQYF
v_gene: TRBV6-5
d_gene: TRBD1
j_gene: TRBJ2-7

CDR3nt: TGTGCCAGCAGCTTGGACACAGGGTCCGGTGAGCAGTTCTTC
CDR3aa: CASSLDTGSGEQFF
v_gene: TRBV5-5
d_gene: .
j_gene: TRBJ2-1

CDR3nt: TGTGCCAGCAGTGCGACGACAGCCACAAACACTGAAGCTTTCTTT
CDR3aa: CASSATTATNTEAFF
v_gene: TRBV2
d_gene: .
j_gene: TRBJ1-1

CDR3nt: TGTGCCAGCTCACCACCCGGGGGGCTGGTTGTTGAGACCCAGTACTTC
CDR3aa: CASSPPGGLVVETQYF
v_gene: TRBV18
d_gene: .
j_gene: TRBJ2-5

CDR3nt: TGTGCCAGCAGCTCCAAGACTAGGGAGGAGACCCAGTACTTC
CDR3aa: CASSSKTREETQYF
v_gene: TRBV5-4
d_gene: .
j_gene: TRBJ2-5

CDR3nt: TGCGCCAGCAGCCAAGATAGGACTAGCGGGAGGGCCTTTTTGGTGTCCTACAATGAGCAGTTCTTC
CDR3aa: CASSQDRTSGRAFLVSYNEQFF
v_gene: TRBV4-3
d_gene: TRBD2
j_gene: TRBJ2-1

CDR3nt: TGTGCCAGCAGCAATACAGGGACCCAGTATTTT
CDR3aa: CASSNTGTQYF
v_gene: TRBV7-2
d_gene: .
j_gene: TRBJ2-3

CDR3nt: TGTGCCAGCAGCCTCAGGGGTTACACTGAAGCTTTCTTT
CDR3aa: CASSLRGYTEAFF
v_gene: TRBV6-5
d_gene: .
j_gene: TRBJ1-1

CDR3nt: TGTGCCAGTAGTCCGGACAGCTCCTACGAGCAGTACTTC
CDR3aa: CASSPDSSYEQYF
v_gene: TRBV19
d_gene: .
j_gene: TRBJ2-7

CDR3nt: TGCAGCGTCGGACAGGGGGAATGGGATGAAGCTTTCTTT
CDR3aa: CSVGQGEWDEAFF
v_gene: TRBV29-1
d_gene: TRBD1
j_gene: TRBJ1-1

CDR3nt: TGTGCCAGCAGTTCTACGAGGGGGTACAATGAGCAGTTCTTC
CDR3aa: CASSSTRGYNEQFF
v_gene: TRBV11-2
d_gene: .
j_gene: TRBJ2-1

CDR3nt: TGCAGCGTTACAACCGGGACAGGGGACTATGGCTACACCTTC
CDR3aa: CSVTTGTGDYGYTF
v_gene: TRBV29-1
d_gene: TRBD1
j_gene: TRBJ1-2

CDR3nt: TGCGCCAGCAGCCTAAGTTATTCCGAGCAGTACTTC
CDR3aa: CASSLSYSEQYF
v_gene: TRBV5-1
d_gene: .
j_gene: TRBJ2-7

CDR3nt: TGTGCCAGCAGCTTGGACAGTTCGAACACCGGGGAGCTGTTTTTT
CDR3aa: CASSLDSSNTGELFF
v_gene: TRBV5-6
d_gene: .
j_gene: TRBJ2-2

CDR3nt: TGCGCCAGCAGCCAGGACAGGGGTAGGAACTATGGCTACACCTTC
CDR3aa: CASSQDRGRNYGYTF
v_gene: TRBV5-1
d_gene: TRBD1
j_gene: TRBJ1-2

CDR3nt: TGTGCCAGCAACTATCTCGAGCAGTACTTC
CDR3aa: CASNYLEQYF
v_gene: TRBV6-5
d_gene: .
j_gene: TRBJ2-7

CDR3nt: TGTGCCACCACTCTTGGGGGACATACCTCCTACGAGCAGTACTTC
CDR3aa: CATTLGGHTSYEQYF
v_gene: TRBV6-5
d_gene: .
j_gene: TRBJ2-7

CDR3nt: TGCAGCGTCCATCGGGGGAACACTGAAGCTTTCTTT
CDR3aa: CSVHRGNTEAFF
v_gene: TRBV29-1
d_gene: .
j_gene: TRBJ1-1